These 15 T cell receptor beta chains share one sample of origin, sequenced in a study of blood T cells in healthy people across ages. Primed by a sample-barcoded 5' primer and a J-beta primer mix, a second PCR proceeded for about 6 to 12 cycles. One entry per CDR3 protein results from TCRdb running MiXCR on the 5' RACE reads. The data show hundreds of thousands of distinct CDR3 sequences, approximately 55% seen once. Input material: blood. The receptors originated from a man older than 75 in good health.

The chain joins TRBV30 to TRBJ1-1; no reliable D call. V was clipped by 8 bases and J by 0 bases, with 13 bases between them. The length of the CDR3 is 13 residues. Germline CDR1 reads GTSNPN; CDR2 reads SVGIG (reference sequence). The CDR3 region has the DNA TGTGCCGTGGGGAAGGGCCTGAACACTGAAGCTTTCTTT. The encoded protein is CAVGKGLNTEAFF. Based on the CDR3 plus reference TRBV30 and TRBJ1-1, the full variable domain is SQTIHQWPATLVQPVGSPLSLECTVEGTSNPNLYWYRQAAGRGLQLLFYSVGIGQISSEVPQNLSASRPQDRQFILSSKKLLLSDSGFYLCAVGKGLNTEAFFGQGTRLTVV.

The sample holds one count of this clonotype. The J gene is TRBJ2-6, the V gene TRBV12-3 or TRBV12-4; weak D call: TRBD1 (5 bases). The CDR3 extends over 16 amino acids. The V end lost 6 bases, the J end lost 0 bases, and 12 bases lay between the germline ends. The DNA for the CDR3 is TGTGCCAGCAGGGCTAATACAGGCTCTGGGGCCAACGTCCTGACTTTC. Protein: CASRANTGSGANVLTF.

The chain carries TRBV7-9 and TRBJ2-1, with 7 bases identical to TRBD2. J lost 1 base, V lost 0 bases, and 6 bases had no gene match. Looked up from germline, CDR1 is SEHNR and CDR2 is FQNEAQ (reference sequence). The CDR3 has 17 residues. CDR3 DNA sequence: TGTGCCAGCAGCTTAGCGCAGCGGGATGGGTCCTACAATGAGCAGTTCTTC. Translated, it gives CASSLAQRDGSYNEQFF. Looking up the rest from reference TRBV7-9 and TRBJ2-1 gives the full variable domain: DTGVSQNPRHKITKRGQNVTFRCDPISEHNRLYWYRQTLGQGPEFLTYFQNEAQLEKSRLLSDRFSAERPKGSFSTLEIQRTEQGDSAMYLCASSLAQRDGSYNEQFFGPGTRLTVL.

The CDR3 here is CASSLGGPNSYEQYF. The CDR3 bases are TGTGCCAGCAGCTTAGGTGGCCCGAACTCCTACGAGCAGTACTTC. The V and J genes are TRBV11-1 and TRBJ2-7; D is unclear. CDR1 and CDR2 from the germline V gene are SGHAT and FQDESV (reference sequence). This CDR3 spans 15 amino acids. Trimming removed 1 base from V and 0 bases from J, with 10 bases in between.

This clonotype was seen a handful of times. V is TRBV20-1 and J is TRBJ1-5, with 8 bases identical to TRBD1. The J segment lost 2 bases and the V segment lost 5 bases, leaving 8 bases of the junction unmatched. The CDR3 loop spans 15 amino acids. Germline CDR1 reads DFQATT; CDR2 reads SNEGSKA (reference sequence). DNA for the CDR3: TGCAGTGCTTTGGACAGGGCCCGAGGCAATCAGCCCCAGCATTTT. Its protein is CSALDRARGNQPQHF.

The chain is built from TRBV29-1 and TRBJ2-7; tentatively, D is TRBD1 (6 bases). Trimming cost V 7 bases and J 0 bases, with 10 bases left between them. The V gene's germline CDR1 is SQVTM and CDR2 ANQGSEA. The CDR3 covers 12 residues. CDR3 loop: CSAWTDSYEQYF. CDR3 nucleotides: TGCAGCGCCTGGACAGACTCCTACGAGCAGTACTTC.

Turning to this clonotype: One junction end disagrees with the germline gene, perhaps due to a read error. The chain links TRBV6-2 or TRBV6-3 to TRBJ1-5, with TRBD1 as a possible D gene (5 bases). This CDR3 region has 14 residues. Germline V gene lookup returns CDR1 MNHEY and CDR2 SVGEGT. The CDR3 coding sequence is TGTGCCTGCAGTGACACGGGGGTGAGGCAGCCCCAGCATTTT. It specifies CACSDTGVRQPQHF.

This clonotype is a singleton in its sample. J is TRBJ2-5 and V is TRBV14; 7 bases align to TRBD1. The germline V gene has CDR1 SGHDN and CDR2 FVKESK. V lost 4 bases and J lost 3; bases outside the gene matches: 5. The length of the CDR3 is 14 residues. CDR3 amino acids: CASSRRTGEETQYF. In DNA form, the CDR3 reads TGTGCCAGCAGCCGACGGACAGGCGAAGAGACCCAGTACTTC.

This clonotype has a single count. The V call is TRBV27, the J call TRBJ2-5, with a tentative D call TRBD1 (6 bases). The last part of the DNA fits TRBJ2-7 better; the J call may be wrong. The CDR3 runs 11 residues. Germline V gives CDR1 MNHEY, CDR2 SMNVEV (reference sequence). The CDR3 DNA sequence: TGTGCCAGCCAAGGGGGTAGCGAGCAGTACTTC. Translated: CASQGGSEQYF.

The chain links TRBV12-5 to TRBJ2-6, with no clear D. The CDR3 is 16 residues long. The V gene's germline CDR1 is LGHNT and CDR2 FRNRAP. V was trimmed by 7 bases and J by 7 bases, leaving 20 bases between them. The CDR3 sequence: CASALGFPNLANVLTF. In DNA, the CDR3 is TGTGCTAGTGCCCTGGGCTTTCCCAACTTAGCCAACGTCCTGACTTTC. Drawing the rest from reference TRBV12-5 and TRBJ2-6, the complete variable domain is DARVTQTPRHKVTEMGQEVTMRCQPILGHNTVFWYRQTMMQGLELLAYFRNRAPLDDSGMPKDRFSAEMPDATLATLKIQPSEPRDSAVYFCASALGFPNLANVLTFGAGSRLTVL.

The chain is built from TRBV4-2 and TRBJ1-2; D possibly corresponds to TRBD1 (6 bases). Germline-derived CDR1 and CDR2 are LGHNA and YNFKEQ. Between the trimmed V and J ends, which lost 0 bases and 5 bases, there was a span of 10 bases. This CDR3 comprises 14 residues. The CDR3 loop reads CASSQEQGSYGYTF. The DNA for the CDR3 is TGTGCCAGCAGCCAAGAACAGGGCTCTTATGGCTACACCTTC.

The chain employs TRBV9 and TRBJ1-2; D ambiguous. CDR1 and CDR2 (germline): SGDLS, YYNGEE. Trimming removed 4 bases at V and 8 bases at J, with 15 bases between. The CDR3 totals 13 residues. The CDR3 sequence: CASSPRSEWGYTF. CDR3 DNA sequence: TGTGCCAGCAGCCCCAGGAGTGAGTGGGGCTACACCTTC.

V usage is TRBV5-1 and J usage is TRBJ2-5; D is ambiguous. Germline V gene sequence: CDR1 SGHRS, CDR2 YFSETQ. The CDR3 is made up of 14 amino acids. Trimming stripped 0 bases from V and 4 bases from J, with 10 bases between. The CDR3 region is CASSLVRGSETQYF. DNA for the CDR3: TGCGCCAGCAGCTTGGTCCGTGGGTCAGAGACCCAGTACTTC.

This chain joins TRBV27 and TRBJ1-1; 9 bases fit TRBD1. Germline values: CDR1 MNHEY, CDR2 SMNVEV (reference sequence). CDR3 size: 13 residues. With V trimmed by 5 bases and J by 10 bases, 8 bases remained unmatched. The CDR3 DNA follows: TGTGCCAGCAGTGGAAGACAGGGGGTGGGAGCTTTCTTT. Protein product: CASSGRQGVGAFF.

This clonotype has just a few counts. This chain links TRBV4-2 with TRBJ2-3; TRBD1 is a possible D gene (5 bases). The V end was cut by 0 bases, the J end by 4 bases, with 14 bases between. CDR1 LGHNA and CDR2 YNFKEQ come from the germline V gene. This CDR3 has 16 amino acids. The CDR3 loop is CASSQESRVGADTQYF. The CDR3 DNA reads TGTGCCAGCAGCCAAGAGAGCAGGGTAGGCGCAGATACGCAGTATTTT.